Detailed here is one T cell receptor beta chain. Its antigen is unidentified. One end of the junction is discordant with germline, which a read error may explain. The data belong to a study of tumor and adjacent non-tumor tissue in lung cancer. As for the study in general: On average, productive TCRbeta reads reached roughly 4.2 million per sample.

CDR1 LGHNA and CDR2 YNFKEQ come from the germline V gene. The CDR3 is 16 amino acids. RNA was extracted from bulk tissue without any cell sorting. General study points: TCR diversity was significantly greater in tumor than normal lung tissue. Normal lung showed higher cumulative top 100 clone frequency than tumor.

TCRbeta libraries were built with three rounds of nested PCR, modified from ARM-PCR. TCRdb re-called the multiplex PCR reads through MiXCR, storing one row per CDR3 protein. Here the sample spans more than 85,000 distinct CDR3 sequences, 61% being singletons. Sequencing was carried out using lung tumor tissue. This receptor was obtained from a man in his 70s with non-small cell lung cancer. The chain combines TRBV4-2 with TRBJ2-5, with 9 bases aligning to TRBD2. The CDR3 reads CASSQELISGGETQYF. CDR3 nucleotides: TGTGCCAGTAGCCAAGAGTTGATTAGCGGGGGCGAGACCCAGTACTTC.